Listed below are T cell receptor beta chains from one sample, sequenced in a study of CD8 T cells in ankylosing spondylitis. TCRdb used MiXCR to reprocess the 5' RACE reads, holding one entry per CDR3 protein. The table has 750,000 to 850,000 distinct CDR3 sequences, about 12% seen once. The sequenced sample was blood, either unsorted or a sorted T cell fraction (not recorded which). Every receptor here comes from a male donor with ankylosing spondylitis. Both conserved end residues are part of each CDR3. The D gene is left open where the match is weak.

d_call	v_call	j_call	cdr3_aa
.	TRBV7-2	TRBJ2-5	CASSFQRRETQYF
TRBD1	TRBV4-3	TRBJ2-1	CASSPGIRTGVRNEQFF
.	TRBV29-1	TRBJ1-4	CSVVRGANEKLFF
.	TRBV20-1	TRBJ2-3	CSADPRRVQDTQYF
TRBD2	TRBV2	TRBJ2-1	CASTLRGLAGDNEQFF
.	TRBV20-1	TRBJ2-3	CSALERRGFTNTQYF
.	TRBV10-3	TRBJ2-1	CAIRDSRSYNEQFF
.	TRBV7-8	TRBJ2-7	CASIQTGQASARVYEQYF
TRBD2	TRBV15	TRBJ2-1	CATSVRLGGGDNEQFF
.	TRBV18	TRBJ1-5	CASSPSNKPQHF
TRBD2	TRBV4-3	TRBJ2-7	CASSHTSGRADGTPYEQYF
.	TRBV7-2	TRBJ1-2	CASSFFQGNYGYTF
.	TRBV29-1	TRBJ2-5	CSVRGVFQETQYF
.	TRBV10-3	TRBJ2-2	CAIRQGIGELFF
TRBD1	TRBV6-1	TRBJ1-6	CASSLTGTDGSPLHF
.	TRBV10-3	TRBJ1-5	CAISGGPIDQPQHF